This is a list of T cell receptor beta chains from one sample in a study of ipilimumab plus nivolumab after autologous stem cell transplantation. The assay was immunoSEQ multiplex PCR, and TCRdb's table has in-frame clones only and misses some. The table has around 15,000 clones, 65% to 85% seen once. The sample in question was PBMCs, obtained in a trial of ipilimumab plus nivolumab as post-transplant consolidation. The receptor source for this set is a male donor with primary mediastinal lymphoma. The CDR3 runs from the conserved cysteine through the conserved F or W. A D gene is named only where the DNA matches it firmly. Size values are once, few and many counts, or a class for expanded clones, and some rows have none.

J,D,V,size,DNA,CDR3
TRBJ1-3,-,TRBV5-5,-,TGTGCCAGCAGCCTAAGTGGGGGCGGGACAACCGGAAACACCATATATTTT,CASSLSGGGTTGNTIYF
TRBJ2-1,TRBD1,TRBV5-6,-,TGTGCCAGCATGACGGACAGGGAAACGTACAATGAGCAGTTCTTC,CASMTDRETYNEQFF
TRBJ2-3,-,TRBV5-6,-,TGTGCCAGCAGCCCGCCGGCCCGTCCCACAGATACGCAGTATTTT,CASSPPARPTDTQYF
TRBJ1-4,-,TRBV2,-,TGTGCCAGCAGCGAAAGCCCGTTTGCAACTAATGAAAAACTGTTTTTT,CASSESPFATNEKLFF
TRBJ2-6,TRBD1,TRBV4-1,-,TGCGCCAGCAGCCAGCACCCCGGGACAGGGGACTCTGGGGCCAACGTCCTGACTTTC,CASSQHPGTGDSGANVLTF
TRBJ1-1,TRBD1,TRBV11-2,-,TGTGCCAGCAGCGCCACGACAGGGCGGAGAGCTTTCTTT,CASSATTGRRAFF
TRBJ2-6,-,TRBV21-1,few,TGTGCCAGCAGCAAAAAGGGGGATTCGGACTCTGGGGCCAACGTCCTGACTTTC,CASSKKGDSDSGANVLTF
TRBJ1-2,-,TRBV4-1,-,TGCGCCAGCAGCCCCCGGGGCGGGGACGATTGGCGGGGCTACACCTTC,CASSPRGGDDWRGYTF
TRBJ2-7,TRBD1,TRBV5-1,-,TGCGCCAGCAGCCCCATCGTCGGACAGGCCTACGAACAGTACTTC,CASSPIVGQAYEQYF
TRBJ2-7,-,TRBV7-2,-,TGTGCCAGCAGCTCCGCCCACTACGAGCAGTACTTC,CASSSAHYEQYF
TRBJ1-5,-,TRBV6-6,-,TGTGCCAGCAGTCCCTTTGGTACCAGCAATCAGCCCCAGCATTTT,CASSPFGTSNQPQHF
TRBJ2-6,TRBD1,TRBV29-1,-,TGCAGCGTTGAAGACCCTAGACAGGGAGAAACCATCTCTGGGGCCAACGTCCTGACTTTC,CSVEDPRQGETISGANVLTF
TRBJ2-7,-,TRBV4-2,-,TGTGCCAGCAGCCAAGCTCAGACCCCCGGCATATACGAGCAGTACTTC,CASSQAQTPGIYEQYF
TRBJ2-5,-,TRBV7-7,-,TGTGCTAGCAGCAGCGGAGGGGTCCAAGAGACCCAGTACTTC,CASSSGGVQETQYF